The 17 T cell receptor beta chains in this list originate from one sample, sequenced in a study of shared clonotypes between healthy human individuals. CD8 cells classed as naive were CD45RO-negative and positively selected for CCR7, excluding terminally differentiated effector memory CD45RA+ cells. The method was immunoSEQ multiplex PCR; TCRdb's version includes in-frame clones alone and lacks a portion of them. Of over 2 million clones listed, 85% to 95% are singletons. The specimen was naive CD8+ T cells sorted from blood. The receptors come from a man between 18 and 35 years old in good health.

The chain employs TRBV5-6 and TRBJ1-4; unclear D gene. This CDR3 has 14 amino acids. V gave up 5 bases and J gave up 0 bases, with 8 bases separating them. CDR1 and CDR2 (germline): SGHDT, YYEEEE. As DNA, the CDR3 is TGTGCCAGCAGTTTTACTTCAACTAATGAAAAACTGTTTTTT. Its translation: CASSFTSTNEKLFF.

The chain recombines TRBV29-1 with TRBJ2-7; tentative D call: TRBD1 (5 bases). CDR3 size: 13 residues. Per germline, CDR1 SQVTM and CDR2 ANQGSEA. V was pared by 1 base and J by 1 base, with 8 bases between. The CDR3 nucleotides read TGCAGCGTTGAAGTGGCAGGGTCCTACGAGCAGTACTTC. Protein sequence: CSVEVAGSYEQYF.

The CDR3 sequence is CASSASGGTDTQYF. For the CDR3, the DNA is TGCGCCAGCAGCGCCAGCGGAGGGACGGATACGCAGTATTTT. The gene calls are TRBV4-3 and TRBJ2-3, with D tentatively TRBD2 (6 bases). The germline CDR1 and CDR2 sequences are LGHNA and YSLEER. Trimming pared 5 bases from V and 6 bases from J, leaving 15 bases between. The CDR3 runs 14 residues.

This chain joins TRBV4-1 and TRBJ1-3; maybe TRBD1 (5 bases). The germline V gene has CDR1 MGHRA and CDR2 YSYEKL. CDR3 length: 16 amino acids. Trimming stripped 4 bases from V and 0 bases from J, with 13 bases between. The CDR3 bases are TGCGCCAGCAGCCCGGGGCAGGAGAGCTCTGGAAACACCATATATTTT. It encodes CASSPGQESSGNTIYF.

This rearrangement joins TRBV6-5 to TRBJ2-3; a possible D gene is TRBD1 (6 bases). This CDR3 comprises 13 residues. V was clipped by 5 bases and J by 4 bases, with 10 bases between them. Germline CDR1 MNHEY, CDR2 SVGAGI. The CDR3 loop reads CASSRGTADTQYF. CDR3 bases: TGTGCCAGCAGTAGGGGGACGGCAGATACGCAGTATTTT.

The chain is built from TRBV13 and TRBJ1-5; 7 bases agree with TRBD1. From germline, CDR1 is PRHDT and CDR2 FYEKMQ (reference sequence). The CDR3 loop spans 12 amino acids. V shed 5 bases, J shed 7 bases, and the junction held 2 bases outside the gene matches. The CDR3 nucleotides are TGTGCCAGCAGCCAGGGGGACCAGCCCCAGCATTTT. Its protein is CASSQGDQPQHF.

J is TRBJ2-3 and V is TRBV7-9; D gene uncertain. Between the trimmed V and J ends, which lost 3 bases and 4 bases, there was a span of 23 bases. This CDR3 is built from 18 residues. Per germline, CDR1 SEHNR and CDR2 FQNEAQ (reference sequence). CDR3 nucleotides: TGTGCCAGCAGCTTGCCAAGCGAACTCTATGGTCAGGCAGATACGCAGTATTTT. It codes for CASSLPSELYGQADTQYF.

V gene TRBV9 combines with J gene TRBJ2-1; weak D call: TRBD2 (6 bases). The CDR3 runs 16 residues. From germline, CDR1 is SGDLS and CDR2 YYNGEE. V dropped 3 bases and J dropped 8 bases, with 21 bases sitting between them. The CDR3 loop is CASSATTGLENDEQFF. Here the CDR3 DNA reads TGTGCCAGCAGCGCAACCACGGGACTGGAGAATGATGAGCAGTTCTTC. Using reference TRBV9 and TRBJ2-1 for the parts outside the CDR3, the full variable domain is DSGVTQTPKHLITATGQRVTLRCSPRSGDLSVYWYQQSLDQGLQFLIQYYNGEERAKGNILERFSAQQFPDLHSELNLSSLELGDSALYFCASSATTGLENDEQFFGPGTRLTVL.

This CDR3 is CASSRRETYEQYF. In DNA, the CDR3 is TGTGCCAGCAGTCGAAGGGAAACCTACGAGCAGTACTTC. The chain combines TRBV6-5 with TRBJ2-7; no clear D. Germline V CDR1 and CDR2: MNHEY, SVGAGI. The V gene lost 5 bases and the J gene lost 2 bases, with 10 bases spanning the gap. This CDR3 is 13 amino acids long.

The rearrangement joins TRBV11-2 to TRBJ2-3; D uncertain. Germline CDR1 is SGHAT and CDR2 is FQNNGV. The ends were cut back, 1 base at V and 6 bases at J, with 11 bases in the middle. This CDR3 spans 14 amino acids. The CDR3 DNA is TGTGCCAGCAGCTTAGCATCTGGGCGGGATACGCAGTATTTT. It codes for CASSLASGRDTQYF.

This clone has only one observation. CDR3: CASSSPGLGTDTQYF. CDR3 nucleotides: TGTGCCAGCAGTTCGCCGGGACTCGGCACAGATACGCAGTATTTT. V usage is TRBV6-1 and J usage is TRBJ2-3; D may be TRBD2 (6 bases). V was cut by 5 bases and J by 1 base, with 13 bases left in between. The CDR3 is 15 residues long. Per germline, CDR1 MNHNS and CDR2 SASEGT.

This sequence joins TRBV6-5 and TRBJ2-1, with a weak D call TRBD2 (5 bases). Trimming stripped 6 bases from V and 5 bases from J, with 8 bases between. This CDR3 contains 12 residues. Germline loops: CDR1 MNHEY, CDR2 SVGAGI. The CDR3 loop is CASSGVNNEQFF. As DNA, the CDR3 is TGTGCCAGCAGCGGGGTCAACAATGAGCAGTTCTTC.

This chain joins TRBV2 and TRBJ2-7; the D gene is possibly TRBD2 (7 bases). The V end lost 8 bases, the J end lost 6 bases, and 11 bases lay between the germline ends. This CDR3 is built from 11 residues. Germline assignment: CDR1 SNHLY and CDR2 FYNNEI. The CDR3 region is CASGGAPEQYF. CDR3 coding DNA: TGTGCCAGCGGGGGGGCCCCCGAGCAGTACTTC.

V usage is TRBV2 and J usage is TRBJ2-7; TRBD2 is a possible D gene (6 bases). This CDR3 contains 14 residues. The germline gives CDR1 SNHLY, CDR2 FYNNEI. Deletions cut 8 bases from V and 6 bases from J, with 20 bases between. The CDR3 DNA sequence: TGTGCCAGCTTTAACACAGGTTTGGAGGGCGAGCAGTACTTC. Translated, it gives CASFNTGLEGEQYF.

This clone was detected once. This chain uses TRBV2 with TRBJ2-2; 7 nucleotides line up with TRBD1. The CDR3 is made up of 16 amino acids. Germline values: CDR1 SNHLY, CDR2 FYNNEI. Unmatched junction bases numbered 11, after V lost 7 bases and J lost 3 bases. The CDR3 region is CASIPSDRRHTGELFF. The DNA for the CDR3 is TGTGCCAGCATTCCTTCGGACAGGCGACACACCGGGGAGCTGTTTTTT. Complete variable domain (other parts from reference TRBV2 and TRBJ2-2): EPEVTQTPSHQVTQMGQEVILRCVPISNHLYFYWYRQILGQKVEFLVSFYNNEISEKSEIFDDQFSVERPDGSNFTLKIRSTKLEDSAMYFCASIPSDRRHTGELFFGEGSRLTVL.

The table lists this clone with a count of one. The V and J genes are TRBV5-6 and TRBJ1-4, with TRBD1 matching 12 bases. The CDR3 sequence is 16 residues long. The V gene end was trimmed by 2 bases and the J gene end by 11 bases; junction bases not matched to a gene: 10. Germline assignment: CDR1 SGHDT and CDR2 YYEEEE. The CDR3 region is CASSFSGTGGIGKLFF. CDR3 DNA: TGTGCCAGCAGCTTCTCCGGGACAGGGGGCATAGGGAAACTGTTTTTT. The whole variable domain, remainder taken from reference TRBV5-6 and TRBJ1-4, is DAGVTQSPTHLIKTRGQQVTLRCSPKSGHDTVSWYQQALGQGPQFIFQYYEEEERQRGNFPDRFSGHQFPNYSSELNVNALLLGDSALYLCASSFSGTGGIGKLFFGSGTQLSVL.

As concerns this clone: The junction differs from germline at one of its ends, possibly a read error. The chain combines TRBV6-5 with TRBJ2-7; D is uncertain. Germline assignment: CDR1 MNHEY and CDR2 SVGAGI. This CDR3 comprises 11 residues. CDR3 DNA sequence: TGTGCCACCAGTACATCGTCCGAGCAGTACTTC. This codes for CATSTSSEQYF.